One sample yielded the 9 T cell receptor beta chains listed below, sequenced in a study of shared clonotypes between healthy human individuals. TCRdb keeps only in-frame clones here, not all; method: immunoSEQ multiplex PCR. The table has about 530,000 clones, 75% to 80% seen once. The sample taken for sequencing was PBMCs. The receptors here all came from a woman between 40 and 55 years old in good health. Some clones in this sample may be carry-over from other donors' samples.

The chain has TRBV10-3 and TRBJ2-7; 11 bases map to TRBD2. CDR1 ENHRY and CDR2 SYGVKD come from the germline V gene. The V gene end was trimmed by 4 bases and the J gene end by 5 bases; junction bases not matched to a gene: 10. This CDR3 has 16 residues. The DNA of the CDR3 is TGTGCCATCAGTGGAGAGCTAGCGGGAGGAAGGAACGAGCAGTACTTC. This gives the protein CAISGELAGGRNEQYF.

The genes are TRBV18 and TRBJ2-2, with 9 bases lining up with TRBD1. In germline, CDR1 is KGHSH, CDR2 LQKENI. The CDR3 has 18 residues. The V segment lost 1 base and the J segment 4 bases; nucleotides outside the gene matches: 10. The CDR3 loop is CASSPRPAGTGSTGELFF. CDR3 DNA sequence: TGTGCCAGCTCACCACGCCCGGCCGGGACAGGGAGCACCGGGGAGCTGTTTTTT.

The V and J genes are TRBV28 and TRBJ1-6; D gene uncertain. Between the trimmed V and J ends, which lost 3 bases and 7 bases, there was a span of 10 bases. The CDR3 totals 14 residues. Germline V gene data show CDR1 as MDHEN and CDR2 as SYDVKM. The CDR3 is CASSFPQPNSPLHF. CDR3 nucleotide sequence: TGTGCCAGCAGTTTTCCACAGCCGAATTCACCCCTCCACTTT.

The CDR3 DNA follows: TGTGCCAGCAGCATGGCGCCGGAAGGCGAGCAGTACTTC. Translation gives CASSMAPEGEQYF. This chain links TRBV5-5 with TRBJ2-7; D gene ambiguous. There are 13 residues in the CDR3. V lost 4 bases, J lost 6 bases, and 14 bases lay in between. Germline V gene lookup returns CDR1 SGHKS and CDR2 YYEKEE (reference sequence).

The chain is built from TRBV7-2 and TRBJ2-2; 7 positions agree with TRBD2. The CDR3 contains 15 residues. CDR1 SGHTA and CDR2 FQGNSA come from the germline V gene. J lost 6 bases, V lost 5 bases, and 9 bases had no gene match. In nucleotides, the CDR3 is TGTGCCAGCAGCCTTCGGACTAGTATCTCCGGGGAGCTGTTTTTT. It yields the protein CASSLRTSISGELFF.

The CDR3 loop is CASNGLAGVGTQYF. For the CDR3, the DNA is TGTGCCAGCAACGGACTAGCGGGAGTAGGGACCCAGTACTTC. The chain is built from TRBV6-1 and TRBJ2-5, with 13 bases aligning to TRBD2. This CDR3 contains 14 residues. Germline V gene data show CDR1 as MNHNS and CDR2 as SASEGT. The J segment lost 7 bases and the V segment lost 7 bases, leaving 6 bases of the junction unmatched.

This chain uses TRBV13 with TRBJ2-2; perhaps TRBD2 as D (6 bases). Germline V gives CDR1 PRHDT, CDR2 FYEKMQ (reference sequence). The CDR3 is made up of 17 amino acids. V was clipped by 7 bases and J by 1 base, with 19 bases between them. The DNA for the CDR3 is TGTGCCAGCACCACATTTAGGCGGGACCAGAACACCGGGGAGCTGTTTTTT. Protein sequence: CASTTFRRDQNTGELFF.

V usage is TRBV18 and J usage is TRBJ2-1; possible D gene TRBD1, 8 bases. Trimming took 6 bases from V and 6 from J, leaving 24 bases between them. Germline V gives CDR1 KGHSH, CDR2 LQKENI. The CDR3 has 17 residues. CDR3 sequence reads: CASSPLGQGGGGNEQFF. The CDR3 DNA follows: TGTGCCAGCTCCCCCCTCGGACAGGGCGGCGGGGGCAATGAGCAGTTCTTC.

V is TRBV10-3 and J is TRBJ2-3; 10 bases fit TRBD2. In germline, CDR1 is ENHRY, CDR2 SYGVKD. After removal of 2 bases from V and 5 bases from J, the junction contained 19 bases not matched to a gene. The CDR3 loop spans 20 amino acids. Here the CDR3 reads CAISELTSGRTPLRRDTQYF. The CDR3 DNA reads TGTGCCATCAGTGAGCTGACTAGCGGGCGGACCCCTCTGAGACGAGATACGCAGTATTTT.